This T cell receptor (beta chain) derives from a study of blood T cell repertoires in COVID-19. Study as a whole: Acute and convalescent COVID-19 samples came from the United States, Italy and Spain. T cells, B-cell-depleted T cells, or PBMCs supplied cDNA or gDNA.

Source study methods: Scientists estimated how many nucleated cells there were by amplifying reference gene primers. The assay was immunoSEQ multiplex PCR, and TCRdb's table has in-frame clones only and misses some. V and J calls and clone size are copied from that table; D and trimming were computed from the DNA. The sample holds roughly 120,000 clones, more than 70% seen once. The germline V gene has CDR1 MNHNY and CDR2 SVGAGI (reference sequence). The trim removed 5 bases at V and 2 bases at J, leaving 7 bases unmatched. This CDR3 contains 15 residues. Sequencing input: peripheral blood. This chain connects TRBV6-6 to TRBJ1-1; 8 positions match TRBD1. The sequence came from a human donor in a cohort sampled during active COVID-19. CDR3 DNA sequence: TGTGCCAGCAGTACCCGGCAGGGGGCTAACACTGAAGCTTTCTTT. This encodes CASSTRQGANTEAFF.